The present TCR beta chain was sequenced within a study of beta chain features in type 1 diabetes. Every bit of the isolated RNA underwent reverse transcription, so sequencing read expressed TCRB transcripts. TCRdb keeps only in-frame clones here, not all; method: immunoSEQ multiplex PCR. The sample has some 200,000 clones, 9.5% to 13% seen once; the top ten hold 1% to 1.5%. The sequencing input was central memory CD4+ T cells from blood. This receptor was taken from a man between 18 and 35 years old in good health.

The DNA of the CDR3 is TGTGCCAGTAGTATCAGAGGGGAGCTGTTTTTT. It encodes CASSIRGELFF. V and J are TRBV19 and TRBJ2-2; D gene uncertain. The germline V gene has CDR1 LNHDA and CDR2 SQIVND (reference sequence). This CDR3 region has 11 residues. V was clipped by 3 bases and J by 8 bases, with 4 bases between them.